These 25 T cell receptor beta chains came from one sample sequenced in a study of OX40 agonist ivuxolimab in advanced cancers. TCRdb's table, derived via immunoSEQ multiplex PCR, lists solely in-frame clones and lacks some. The table has 53,000 or so clones, roughly 83% seen once. Sequenced here: CD4+ or CD8+ T cells sorted from blood, sampled in a trial of the OX40 agonist ivuxolimab. These receptors came from an adult with an advanced solid tumor such as melanoma, head and neck, liver or kidney cancer.

This clone is medium-sized within its sample. DNA of the CDR3: TGTGCCAGTAGTATGCCACAGGGAGCCACTGAAGCTTTCTTT. Translated: CASSMPQGATEAFF. The genes are TRBV19 and TRBJ1-1, with D perhaps TRBD1 (6 bases). Trimming left V 3 bases short and J 4 bases short, with 12 bases between. Germline values: CDR1 LNHDA, CDR2 SQIVND (reference sequence). The CDR3 is made up of 14 amino acids.

The chain has TRBV5-1 and TRBJ2-6; D tentatively reads TRBD1 or TRBD2 (5 bases each). V dropped 4 bases and J dropped 4 bases, with 12 bases sitting between them. The CDR3 covers 15 residues. Per the germline V gene, CDR1 is SGHRS and CDR2 is YFSETQ. The CDR3 region has the DNA TGCGCCAGCAGCGATACTAGGGGAGGGGCCAACGTCCTGACTTTC. As protein: CASSDTRGGANVLTF.

CDR3 bases: TGTGCCAGCAGCCGCCTAGCGGGAATTCGCAATGAGCAGTTCTTC. Amino acids: CASSRLAGIRNEQFF. This chain connects TRBV11-3 to TRBJ2-1; the match to TRBD2 covers 9 bases. The germline CDR1 and CDR2 sequences are SGHNT and YENEEA. With 5 bases clipped from V and 6 bases from J, the junction kept 8 bases outside the gene matches. The CDR3 extends over 15 amino acids.

The chain has TRBV21-1 and TRBJ1-1. TRBV21-1 is labeled a pseudogene. There are 16 residues in the CDR3. The CDR3 DNA is TGTGCCAGCAGCAAAGAAGGGGGGGATCGGGACACTGAAGCTTTCTTT. Its translation: CASSKEGGDRDTEAFF.

There are a few counts of this clone. V gene TRBV28 combines with J gene TRBJ1-4; D perhaps matches TRBD1 (5 bases). This CDR3 contains 14 residues. CDR1 and CDR2 (germline): MDHEN, SYDVKM. V was pared by 6 bases and J by 5 bases, with 13 bases between. CDR3 DNA: TGTGCCAGCAGGACCGACAGAGAGAATGAAAAACTGTTTTTT. Translated: CASRTDRENEKLFF.

This clone was seen a single time. This chain links TRBV19 with TRBJ1-3; no clear D. The V end was cut by 7 bases, the J end by 4 bases, with 17 bases between. The CDR3 loop spans 15 amino acids. In germline, CDR1 is LNHDA, CDR2 SQIVND (reference sequence). The CDR3 loop is CASTDRTNSGNTIYF. The CDR3 region has the DNA TGTGCCAGTACCGATCGGACCAATTCAGGAAACACCATATATTTT.

V and J are TRBV30 and TRBJ1-3; D is undetermined. Germline V gives CDR1 GTSNPN, CDR2 SVGIG (reference sequence). Trimming took off 0 bases at V and 4 bases at J, with 7 bases between the two ends. This CDR3 is built from 13 residues. The CDR3 reads CAWSVLRGNTIYF. The CDR3 bases are TGTGCCTGGAGTGTACTTAGGGGAAACACCATATATTTT.

The chain recombines TRBV30 with TRBJ2-2; 9 bases line up with TRBD2. CDR1 is GTSNPN, CDR2 SVGIG, per germline (reference sequence). This CDR3 region has 16 residues. J was trimmed by 6 bases and V by 2 bases; bases with no gene match: 10. DNA for the CDR3: TGTGCCTGGAGTAAACCGGGACTAGCTTACGCCGGGGAGCTGTTTTTT. Amino acids: CAWSKPGLAYAGELFF.

This chain joins TRBV27 and TRBJ2-3, with D perhaps matching TRBD2 (6 bases). V lost 6 bases and J lost 2, with 15 bases in between. Germline CDR1 MNHEY, CDR2 SMNVEV (reference sequence). This CDR3 has 15 residues. Here the CDR3 DNA reads TGTGCCAGCAGCCGGGACTTGGTGAACACAGATACGCAGTATTTT. This gives the protein CASSRDLVNTDTQYF.

This chain links TRBV28 with TRBJ2-5; the match to TRBD1 covers 9 bases. The CDR3 runs 14 residues. CDR1 is MDHEN, CDR2 SYDVKM, per germline. The J segment lost 5 bases and the V segment lost 5 bases, leaving 6 bases of the junction unmatched. The CDR3 coding sequence is TGTGCCAGCAGTATACAGGGGGCTCAGGAGACCCAGTACTTC. It translates to CASSIQGAQETQYF.

This clone has only a few counts. V usage is TRBV20-1 and J usage is TRBJ2-1; D is undetermined. CDR1 is DFQATT and CDR2 is SNEGSKA in the germline V gene (reference sequence). The CDR3 consists of 11 residues. V dropped 3 bases and J dropped 9 bases, with 9 bases sitting between them. CDR3 in DNA: TGCAGTGCTAGTAGGCAGTTTGAGCAGTTCTTC. Encoded protein: CSASRQFEQFF.

The rearrangement joins TRBV19 to TRBJ1-1; D gene unclear. V dropped 3 bases and J dropped 2 bases, with 10 bases sitting between them. The V gene's germline CDR1 is LNHDA and CDR2 SQIVND (reference sequence). The CDR3 is made up of 14 amino acids. The CDR3 reads CASSMNPPNTEAFF. CDR3 sequence (DNA): TGTGCCAGTAGTATGAATCCCCCAAACACTGAAGCTTTCTTT.

The chain is built from TRBV5-1 and TRBJ2-5; 9 bases map to TRBD1. Trimming at V came to 3 bases and at J to 5 bases, leaving 5 bases not matched to a gene. The CDR3 consists of 14 residues. Germline V lookup: CDR1 SGHRS, CDR2 YFSETQ. The CDR3 nucleotides read TGCGCCAGCAGCTATACAGGGGGCGCCGAGACCCAGTACTTC. This encodes CASSYTGGAETQYF.

This clone was detected only once. This chain joins TRBV19 and TRBJ2-5; maybe TRBD2 (5 bases). TRBJ2-7 explains the end of the DNA better; the J call may be wrong. CDR3 length: 14 residues. Germline V gene data show CDR1 as LNHDA and CDR2 as SQIVND (reference sequence). For the CDR3, the DNA is TGTGCCAGTAGGGCGCGGGCAGAACCCTACGAGCAGTACTTC. It is translated as CASRARAEPYEQYF.

The V gene is TRBV2, the J gene TRBJ2-1; D is uncertain. The germline gives CDR1 SNHLY, CDR2 FYNNEI. This CDR3 has 12 residues. V gave up 3 bases and J gave up 9 bases, with 9 bases separating them. The CDR3 DNA reads as TGTGCCAGCAGTGACTGGGCCAGTGAGCAGTTCTTC. This sequence encodes CASSDWASEQFF.

The chain couples TRBV28 to TRBJ1-4, with D hard to call. CDR1 and CDR2 from the germline V gene are MDHEN and SYDVKM. The CDR3 contains 16 residues. V lost 5 bases and J 0 bases, leaving 13 bases between the germline ends. CDR3 bases: TGTGCCAGCAGTCCTCAAAAGGGTGCAACTAATGAAAAACTGTTTTTT. This gives the protein CASSPQKGATNEKLFF. The entire variable domain, with the rest obtained from reference TRBV28 and TRBJ1-4, is as follows: DVKVTQSSRYLVKRTGEKVFLECVQDMDHENMFWYRQDPGLGLRLIYFSYDVKMKEKGDIPEGYSVSREKKERFSLILESASTNQTSMYLCASSPQKGATNEKLFFGSGTQLSVL.

The rearrangement joins TRBV4-2 to TRBJ2-1; a possible D gene is TRBD2 (7 bases). Germline lookup yields CDR1 LGHNA and CDR2 YNFKEQ. Trimming removed 4 bases at V and 4 bases at J, with 17 bases between. This CDR3 has 16 amino acids. This CDR3 reads CASSPARGGGYNEQFF. The CDR3 coding sequence is TGTGCCAGCAGCCCCGCACGGGGAGGGGGATACAATGAGCAGTTCTTC.

This clone came up once. The chain recombines TRBV7-2 with TRBJ2-7; 11 positions match TRBD2. J was trimmed by 2 bases and V by 4 bases; bases with no gene match: 10. Germline V gene lookup returns CDR1 SGHTA and CDR2 FQGNSA. The CDR3 extends over 17 amino acids. CDR3 protein: CASSSLAGVRVAYEQYF. In nucleotides, the CDR3 is TGTGCCAGCAGCTCACTAGCGGGAGTAAGGGTTGCCTACGAGCAGTACTTC.

V usage is TRBV29-1 and J usage is TRBJ2-3, with a weak D call TRBD1 (9 bases). This CDR3 has 18 residues. V lost 8 bases to trimming and J lost 5 bases, with 32 bases between them. Germline CDR1 reads SQVTM; CDR2 reads ANQGSEA. For the CDR3, the DNA is TGCAGCTACCAGCGGGACAGGGTCCCGGGAGGGCCGGGAGATACGCAGTATTTT. The encoded protein is CSYQRDRVPGGPGDTQYF.

This clone has just one count. This chain uses TRBV7-2 with TRBJ2-1; weak D call: TRBD2 (6 bases). The germline V gene encodes CDR1 SGHTA and CDR2 FQGNSA. The CDR3 length is 16 residues. V was clipped by 1 base and J by 5 bases, with 15 bases between them. The chain's CDR3 is CASSLGLDWGDNEQFF. The CDR3 DNA reads as TGTGCCAGCAGCTTAGGGCTAGACTGGGGGGACAATGAGCAGTTCTTC. The variable domain in full, completed from reference TRBV7-2 and TRBJ2-1, reads GAGVSQSPSNKVTEKGKDVELRCDPISGHTALYWYRQSLGQGLEFLIYFQGNSAPDKSGLPSDRFSAERTGGSVSTLTIQRTQQEDSAVYLCASSLGLDWGDNEQFFGPGTRLTVL.

The V and J genes are TRBV7-8 and TRBJ2-4; 9 nucleotides agree with TRBD1. V dropped 1 base and J dropped 2; count of bases not matched to a gene: 9. Germline CDR1 SGHVS, CDR2 FQNEAQ. The CDR3 runs to 18 residues. CDR3 coding DNA: TGTGCCAGCAGCTTAGAGGTGGGGACAGGGATTACCAAAAACATTCAGTACTTC. Its translation is CASSLEVGTGITKNIQYF.

The gene calls are TRBV7-8 and TRBJ2-7; D gene unclear. Germline CDR1 SGHVS, CDR2 FQNEAQ. The CDR3 extends over 15 amino acids. Deletions cut 6 bases from V and 5 bases from J, with 20 bases between. Written as DNA, the CDR3 is TGTGCCAGCAGTCATACGATAGATGACCGGGACGAGCAGTACTTC. Its protein product is CASSHTIDDRDEQYF.

J is TRBJ1-2 and V is TRBV7-8, with 9 positions matching TRBD1. V shed 3 bases, J shed 7 bases, and the junction held 15 bases outside the gene matches. Germline assignment: CDR1 SGHVS and CDR2 FQNEAQ. The CDR3 runs to 17 residues. CDR3 DNA sequence: TGTGCCAGCAGCTTGCGCCGGGACAGGGCGACGACGCGTGGCTACACCTTC. Amino acids: CASSLRRDRATTRGYTF.

The chain employs TRBV6-5 and TRBJ1-1; TRBD1 agrees at 8 bases. Losses at the gene ends were 5 bases for V and 4 bases for J; bases not matched to a gene: 6. Germline loops: CDR1 MNHEY, CDR2 SVGAGI. The CDR3 totals 14 residues. The CDR3 protein is CASSPGGYSTEAFF. The CDR3 DNA is TGTGCCAGCAGTCCAGGGGGCTATAGCACTGAAGCTTTCTTT.

V and J are TRBV7-2 and TRBJ2-2; 7 nucleotides agree with TRBD2. Germline-derived CDR1 and CDR2 are SGHTA and FQGNSA. Losses at the gene ends were 3 bases for V and 4 bases for J; bases not matched to a gene: 8. CDR3 length: 16 amino acids. CDR3: CASSFSGPQFTGELFF. The CDR3 DNA is TGTGCCAGCAGCTTTAGCGGGCCCCAGTTCACCGGGGAGCTGTTTTTT.